The T cell receptor beta chain described here comes from a study of naive and memory T cell subsets. Notes on the study in general: Naive and memory subsets had different power law exponents for TCR abundance.

An equimolar mix of two oligonucleotides served as the beta constant-region primer for TRBC1 and TRBC2. An oligonucleotide with the SP2 primer and a 12-nucleotide UMI was ligated to the cDNA 3' end. Four rounds of PCR amplified the ligated cDNA using nested alpha and beta constant-region primers plus SP2. From the UMI-ligation and nested PCR reads, TCRdb called clonotypes with MiXCR, one entry per CDR3 protein. Here the sample spans 84,000 or so distinct CDR3 sequences, roughly 7% being singletons. This clonotype was found many times. What it recognizes is unknown. This CDR3 has 13 amino acids. Germline lookup yields CDR1 SGHAT and CDR2 FQDESV (reference sequence). Trimming removed 3 bases at V and 1 base at J, with 7 bases between. Four subsets defined by CD45RA and CD27 were sorted after CD3, CD4, CD8 and live/dead staining.

The rearrangement links TRBV11-1 to TRBJ2-7; D gene unclear. The TCR comes from a human donor in good health. Sequencing was performed on central memory CD4+ T cells from blood. CDR3 residues: CASSFAQSYEQYF. The CDR3 DNA follows: TGTGCCAGCAGCTTTGCACAGTCCTACGAGCAGTACTTC.